This T cell receptor (beta chain) was recorded in a study of beta chain features in type 1 diabetes. Overall study findings and caveats: Highly expressing activated T cells could be over-counted with a cDNA template. Type 1 diabetes patients had VDJ junctions that carried fewer insertions and more deletions. Among patients with Type 1 diabetes, TCRB CDR3s were moderately but significantly shorter in every one of the four CD4+ subsets.

This clone was detected a few times. The antigen is undetermined. CD45RO/CCR7/CD25/CD127/CD95/CD27 sorting isolated CD4+ naive, central memory, regulatory and stem cell-like memory cells. The purity of all sorted populations exceeded 95%. The V and J ends lost 0 bases and 1 base respectively, with 7 bases between them. This CDR3 is 14 amino acids long. Germline values: CDR1 SGHRS, CDR2 YFSETQ. Expressed TCRB transcripts were sequenced because the entire RNA isolate underwent reverse transcription. Here immunoSEQ multiplex PCR was the method, and the copy in TCRdb shows in-frame clones only, minus some. This sample has 300,000 to 350,000 clones, with approximately 13% found just once.

The specimen sequenced was naive CD4+ T cells from blood. The TCR comes from a woman between 18 and 29 years old with type 1 diabetes. The chain employs TRBV5-1 and TRBJ1-1; D remains ambiguous. CDR3 sequence: CASSLEGGNTEAFF. The CDR3 region has the DNA TGCGCCAGCAGCTTGGAAGGCGGGAACACTGAAGCTTTCTTT.